Below are 14 T cell receptor beta chains sequenced from a single sample in a study of patients and donors after allogeneic stem cell transplantation. In TCRdb, the RT-PCR reads were re-called with MiXCR into one record per CDR3 protein. Among over 200,000 distinct CDR3 sequences listed, roughly two fifths were seen once. Sequencing used blood, either unsorted or a sorted T cell fraction (not recorded which). These receptors were collected from a human donor who was either an allogeneic HSCT recipient or a stem cell or donor lymphocyte infusion donor (not recorded which). It is not recorded whose cells these are; they may come from a transplant donor.

The chain carries TRBV6-4 and TRBJ1-5; TRBD1 agrees at 7 bases. The junction had 5 bases not matched to a gene; V was cut back by 6 bases and J by 0 bases. The germline gives CDR1 MRHNA, CDR2 SNTAGT. CDR3 length: 15 residues. CDR3 sequence: CASRLTGNSNQPQHF. The CDR3 DNA reads TGTGCCAGCAGGCTGACAGGGAATAGCAATCAGCCCCAGCATTTT.

This clonotype was recorded a few times. The chain carries TRBV28 and TRBJ1-5; D is undetermined. The length of the CDR3 is 16 residues. Germline V gene lookup returns CDR1 MDHEN and CDR2 SYDVKM. Between the trimmed V and J ends, which lost 6 bases and 2 bases, there was a span of 17 bases. CDR3 region: CASSDLTPWGNQPQHF. The DNA for the CDR3 is TGTGCCAGCAGCGACCTTACCCCGTGGGGCAATCAGCCCCAGCATTTT.

The chain links TRBV15 to TRBJ2-7; either TRBD1 or TRBD2 may supply D (5 bases each). Germline values: CDR1 LNHNV, CDR2 YYDKDF (reference sequence). The germline V and J ends were trimmed by 0 bases and 2 bases, with 20 bases remaining between them. This CDR3 is built from 18 residues. The CDR3 nucleotides read TGTGCCACCAGCAGAGATCGTTTTGGGGGTAGTAGGACCTACGAGCAGTACTTC. It encodes CATSRDRFGGSRTYEQYF.

The chain links TRBV10-3 to TRBJ2-7; 7 bases align to TRBD1. Trimming cost V 10 bases and J 5 bases; bases outside gene matches: 8. The CDR3 totals 12 residues. Germline values: CDR1 ENHRY, CDR2 SYGVKD. The CDR3 loop is CANQGDGDEQYF. The CDR3 DNA is TGTGCCAACCAGGGGGACGGGGACGAGCAGTACTTC.

V is TRBV7-9 and J is TRBJ1-3, with unresolved D. The CDR3 loop spans 14 amino acids. CDR1 SEHNR and CDR2 FQNEAQ come from the germline V gene (reference sequence). V lost 3 bases, J lost 2 bases, and 8 bases lay in between. The CDR3 reads CASSFDPTGNTIYF. DNA for the CDR3: TGTGCCAGCAGCTTTGATCCAACTGGAAACACCATATATTTT.

This clonotype has more than one count but fewer than ten. The chain joins TRBV5-1 to TRBJ1-3; D uncertain. Deletions cut 4 bases from V and 4 bases from J, with 9 bases between. The CDR3 spans 13 residues. Germline V lookup: CDR1 SGHRS, CDR2 YFSETQ. CDR3 bases: TGCGCCAGCAGCCTGTCGGTCGGAAACACCATATATTTT. Translation: CASSLSVGNTIYF. The full variable domain, in which reference TRBV5-1 and TRBJ1-3 provide the parts outside the CDR3, is KAGVTQTPRYLIKTRGQQVTLSCSPISGHRSVSWYQQTPGQGLQFLFEYFSETQRNKGNFPGRFSGRQFSNSRSEMNVSTLELGDSALYLCASSLSVGNTIYFGEGSWLTVV.

In its sample, this clonotype was seen a few times. The chain couples TRBV27 to TRBJ2-1, with TRBD1 as a possible D gene (6 bases). This CDR3 region has 11 residues. Germline V lookup: CDR1 MNHEY, CDR2 SMNVEV (reference sequence). The V end lost 7 bases, the J end lost 10 bases, and 11 bases lay between the germline ends. As DNA, the CDR3 is TGTGCCAGCATTCAGGGGCCGGAGCAGTTCTTC. Translated, it gives CASIQGPEQFF.

There are a few counts of this clonotype. The chain recombines TRBV2 with TRBJ1-5; D is unclear. V lost 7 bases, J lost 4 bases, and 14 bases lay in between. Per the germline V gene, CDR1 is SNHLY and CDR2 is FYNNEI. This CDR3 has 14 amino acids. Written as DNA, the CDR3 is TGTGCCAGCAAATCCGTTCCGGGGAATCAGCCCCAGCATTTT. It specifies CASKSVPGNQPQHF.

The CDR3: CASSPRGSYYEQYF. The CDR3 DNA sequence: TGTGCCAGCAGCCCCCGCGGGAGTTACTACGAGCAGTACTTC. The chain couples TRBV9 to TRBJ2-7; 7 bases fit TRBD2. V shed 4 bases and J 3 bases; nucleotides not matched to a gene: 7. Germline assignment: CDR1 SGDLS and CDR2 YYNGEE. The CDR3 contains 14 residues.

J is TRBJ2-3 and V is TRBV7-3; no firm D call. Germline loops: CDR1 SGHTA, CDR2 FQGTGA. The V end lost 1 base, the J end lost 4 bases, and 6 bases lay between the germline ends. This CDR3 has 13 amino acids. CDR3 loop: CASSLIGSDTQYF. CDR3 nucleotides: TGTGCCAGCAGCTTAATTGGGTCAGATACGCAGTATTTT.

The gene calls are TRBV18 and TRBJ2-1, with TRBD1 matching over 9 bases. This CDR3 has 15 residues. Germline V gene sequence: CDR1 KGHSH, CDR2 LQKENI. J was trimmed by 8 bases and V by 3 bases; bases with no gene match: 8. The CDR3 bases are TGTGCCAGCTCACCCCGTGCTTGGACAGGGGATGAGCAGTTCTTC. Translation: CASSPRAWTGDEQFF.

This clonotype was counted only a few times. The chain carries TRBV12-3 or TRBV12-4 and TRBJ1-5; TRBD1 agrees at 9 bases. V trimming: 4 bases; J trimming: 1 base; junction bases outside the gene matches: 2. CDR3 length: 15 amino acids. The CDR3 spells CASSSGQGSNQPQHF. The CDR3 region has the DNA TGTGCCAGCAGTTCGGGACAGGGCAGCAATCAGCCCCAGCATTTT.

The rearrangement links TRBV7-9 to TRBJ2-1, with 8 positions matching TRBD2. V lost 5 bases to trimming and J lost 9 bases; unmatched junction nucleotides: 12. This CDR3 has 15 residues. Germline CDR1 is SEHNR and CDR2 is FQNEAQ (reference sequence). The CDR3 sequence is CASSGKNATSAEQFF. The CDR3, as DNA: TGTGCCAGCAGCGGGAAAAATGCGACTAGCGCTGAGCAGTTCTTC.

This clonotype appeared a few times. The chain recombines TRBV3-1 with TRBJ1-1, with D maybe TRBD1 (5 bases). The V end lost 5 bases, the J end lost 4 bases, and 17 bases lay between the germline ends. This CDR3 is built from 15 residues. Germline CDR1 reads LGHDT; CDR2 reads YNNKEL (reference sequence). The CDR3 region has the DNA TGTGCCAGCAGCTCCCTGCGGGGGGTTGGCACTGAAGCTTTCTTT. Protein sequence: CASSSLRGVGTEAFF.